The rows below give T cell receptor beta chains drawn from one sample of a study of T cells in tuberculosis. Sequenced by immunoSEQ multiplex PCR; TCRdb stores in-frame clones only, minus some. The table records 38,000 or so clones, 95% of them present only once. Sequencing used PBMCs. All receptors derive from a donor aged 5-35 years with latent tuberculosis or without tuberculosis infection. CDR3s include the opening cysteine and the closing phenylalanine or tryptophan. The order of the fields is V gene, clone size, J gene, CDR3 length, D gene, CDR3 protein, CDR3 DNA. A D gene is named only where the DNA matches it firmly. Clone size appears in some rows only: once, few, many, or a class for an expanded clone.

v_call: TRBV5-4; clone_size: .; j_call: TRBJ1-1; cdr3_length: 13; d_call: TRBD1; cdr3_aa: CASNGQGATEAFF; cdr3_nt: TGTGCCAGCAACGGACAGGGGGCAACTGAAGCTTTCTTT
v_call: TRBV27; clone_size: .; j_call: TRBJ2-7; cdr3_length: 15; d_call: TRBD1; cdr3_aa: CASSSRDRGTYEQYF; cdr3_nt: TGTGCCAGCAGTTCGCGGGACAGGGGGACCTACGAGCAGTACTTC
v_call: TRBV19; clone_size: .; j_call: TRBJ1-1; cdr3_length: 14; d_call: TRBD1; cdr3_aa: CASSLRDSILEAFF; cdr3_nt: TGTGCCAGTAGTCTCCGGGACAGCATCCTGGAAGCTTTCTTT
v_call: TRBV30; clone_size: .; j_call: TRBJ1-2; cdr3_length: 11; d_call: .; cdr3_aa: CACTANYGYTF; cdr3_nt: TGTGCCTGCACAGCTAACTATGGCTACACCTTC
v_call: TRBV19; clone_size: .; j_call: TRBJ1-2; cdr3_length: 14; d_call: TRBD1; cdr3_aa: CASSIKGARGGYTF; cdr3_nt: TGTGCCAGTAGTATCAAGGGGGCGCGAGGTGGCTACACCTTC
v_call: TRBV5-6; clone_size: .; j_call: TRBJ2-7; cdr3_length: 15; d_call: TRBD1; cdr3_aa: CASRRSGTGTYEQYF; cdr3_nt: TGTGCCAGCAGACGCTCCGGGACAGGAACTTACGAGCAGTACTTC
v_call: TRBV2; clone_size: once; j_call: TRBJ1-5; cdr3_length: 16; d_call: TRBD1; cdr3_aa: CASRGRTGGRGQPQHF; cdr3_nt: TGTGCCAGCAGAGGTCGGACAGGGGGACGGGGTCAGCCCCAGCATTTT
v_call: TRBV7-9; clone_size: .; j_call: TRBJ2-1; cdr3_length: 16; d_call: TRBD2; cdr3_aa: CASSGTSGFSYNEQFF; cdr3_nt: TGTGCCAGCAGCGGTACTAGCGGGTTCTCCTACAATGAGCAGTTCTTC
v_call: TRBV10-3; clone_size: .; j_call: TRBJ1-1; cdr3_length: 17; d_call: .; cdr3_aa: CAISDPGRGTMNTEAFF; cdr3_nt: TGTGCCATCAGTGATCCTGGGAGGGGAACTATGAACACTGAAGCTTTCTTT
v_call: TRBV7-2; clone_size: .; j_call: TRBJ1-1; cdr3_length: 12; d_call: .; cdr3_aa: CATNKQGSEAFF; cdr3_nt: TGTGCCACAAACAAACAGGGTTCTGAAGCTTTCTTT
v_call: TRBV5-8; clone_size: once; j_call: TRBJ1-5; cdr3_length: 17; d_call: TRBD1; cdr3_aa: CASSSDRGQDSNQPQHF; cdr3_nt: TGTGCCAGCAGCTCCGACAGGGGCCAAGATAGCAATCAGCCCCAGCATTTT
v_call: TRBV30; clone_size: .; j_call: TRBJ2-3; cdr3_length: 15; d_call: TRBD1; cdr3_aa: CAWSRDRGRTDTQYF; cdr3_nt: TGTGCCTGGAGTCGGGACAGGGGGCGTACAGATACGCAGTATTTT
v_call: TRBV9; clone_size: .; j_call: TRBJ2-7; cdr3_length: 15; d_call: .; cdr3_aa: CASSVGSGRVHEQYF; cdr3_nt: TGTGCCAGCAGCGTAGGTAGCGGAAGGGTGCACGAGCAGTACTTC
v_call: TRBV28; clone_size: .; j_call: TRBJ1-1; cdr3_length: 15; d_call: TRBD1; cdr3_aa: CASSRAGQGNTEAFF; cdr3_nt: TGTGCCAGCAGTCGAGCAGGACAGGGAAACACTGAAGCTTTCTTT
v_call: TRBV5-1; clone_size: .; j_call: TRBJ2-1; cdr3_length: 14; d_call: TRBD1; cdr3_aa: CASTRDRDFFEQFF; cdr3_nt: TGCGCCAGCACTCGGGACAGGGATTTCTTTGAGCAGTTCTTC
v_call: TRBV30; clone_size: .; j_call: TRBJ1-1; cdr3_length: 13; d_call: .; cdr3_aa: CAWMADRNTEAFF; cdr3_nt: TGTGCCTGGATGGCCGACAGGAACACTGAAGCTTTCTTT
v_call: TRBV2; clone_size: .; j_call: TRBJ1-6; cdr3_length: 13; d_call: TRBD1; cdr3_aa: CASVPGGESPLHF; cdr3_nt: TGTGCCAGCGTTCCAGGGGGCGAATCACCCCTCCACTTT
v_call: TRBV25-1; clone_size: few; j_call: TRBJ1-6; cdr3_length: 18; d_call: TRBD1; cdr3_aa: CASSESVFRTGVNSPLHF; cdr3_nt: TGTGCCAGCAGTGAATCCGTCTTCCGGACAGGGGTAAATTCACCCCTCCACTTT
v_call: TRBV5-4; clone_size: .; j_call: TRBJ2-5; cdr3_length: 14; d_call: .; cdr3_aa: CASSLWQFQETQYF; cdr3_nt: TGTGCCAGCAGCTTGTGGCAGTTCCAAGAGACCCAGTACTTC
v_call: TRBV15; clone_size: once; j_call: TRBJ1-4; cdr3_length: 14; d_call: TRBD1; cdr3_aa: CATSRRDRGEKLFF; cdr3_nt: TGTGCCACCAGCCGCCGGGACAGGGGTGAAAAACTGTTTTTT
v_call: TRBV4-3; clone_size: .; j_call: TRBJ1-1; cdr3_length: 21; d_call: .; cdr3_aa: CASSQGPGITKDHIMNTEAFF; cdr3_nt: TGCGCCAGCAGCCAAGGTCCCGGGATTACCAAAGACCATATCATGAACACTGAAGCTTTCTTT
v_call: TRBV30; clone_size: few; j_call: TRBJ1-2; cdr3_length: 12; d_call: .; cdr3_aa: CAWSLGALGYTF; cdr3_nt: TGTGCCTGGAGTTTGGGGGCGCTGGGCTACACCTTC